A selection of T cell receptor beta chains follows, all from one sample in a study of CD8+CD57+ T cells in acquired aplastic anemia. TCRdb processed the reads anew with MiXCR; each CDR3 protein has one entry. This sample has 150,000 to 200,000 distinct CDR3 sequences, with 35% to 55% found just once. The specimen sequenced was sorted CD4+, CD8+, or CD8+CD57+ T cells (not recorded which) from PBMCs. These receptors came from a human donor in good health. CDR3s include the opening cysteine and the closing phenylalanine or tryptophan. Fields, in order: D gene, V gene, clone size, J gene, CDR3 protein, CDR3 DNA. The D gene is left open where the match is weak. Only some rows state a clone size, as once, few, many or a class for expanded clones.

.,TRBV19,many,TRBJ1-4,CASSFSGGEKLFF,TGTGCCAGTAGTTTCTCGGGGGGTGAAAAACTGTTTTTT
TRBD1,TRBV10-1,many,TRBJ2-7,CASSARGPRDRVLNEQYF,TGCGCCAGCAGTGCCCGGGGTCCCCGGGACAGGGTGTTGAACGAGCAGTACTTC
TRBD1,TRBV20-1,.,TRBJ2-7,CSAYPPGTGESEQYF,TGCAGTGCGTACCCACCCGGGACAGGGGAGAGTGAGCAGTACTTC
.,TRBV7-9,.,TRBJ1-4,CASSLRGNEKLFF,TGTGCCAGCAGCTTGCGGGGTAATGAAAAACTGTTTTTT
.,TRBV7-6,few,TRBJ2-5,CASSSTTRETQYF,TGTGCCAGCAGCTCTACTACTAGGGAGACCCAGTACTTC
.,TRBV19,.,TRBJ2-7,CASSIAGNGLQYF,TGTGCCAGTAGTATAGCGGGTAACGGTTTGCAGTACTTC
TRBD1,TRBV15,few,TRBJ1-2,CATSKNRGPGYTF,TGTGCCACCAGCAAAAACAGGGGGCCTGGCTACACCTTC
TRBD2,TRBV24-1,.,TRBJ2-5,CATSQPRAGVRETQYF,TGTGCCACCAGCCAACCCAGAGCGGGAGTAAGGGAGACCCAGTACTTC
.,TRBV20-1,.,TRBJ2-5,CSADTGYSNQPQYF,TGCAGTGCTGATACAGGGTATAGCAATCAGCCCCAGTACTTC
.,TRBV6-9,many,TRBJ1-2,CASSYSNYGYTF,TGTGCCAGCAGTTATTCAAACTATGGCTACACCTTC
TRBD2,TRBV10-3,.,TRBJ2-1,CAIRGGAGGDEQFF,TGTGCCATCAGGGGCGGAGCGGGGGGAGATGAGCAGTTCTTC
.,TRBV7-2,.,TRBJ2-5,CASSPRLGSQETQYF,TGTGCCAGCAGCCCTAGGCTAGGGTCCCAAGAGACCCAGTACTTC
TRBD1,TRBV25-1,.,TRBJ1-4,CASMDRVVEKLFF,TGTGCCAGCATGGACAGGGTCGTTGAAAAACTGTTTTTT
.,TRBV10-3,.,TRBJ2-1,CAISDMDEQFF,TGTGCCATCAGTGATATGGATGAGCAGTTCTTC
.,TRBV11-2,many,TRBJ1-5,CASSFSGSNQPQHF,TGTGCCAGCAGTTTCTCCGGCTCTAATCAGCCCCAGCATTTT
TRBD1,TRBV3-1,.,TRBJ1-6,CASSRGQDNSPLHF,TGTGCCAGCAGCAGGGGACAGGACAATTCACCCCTCCACTTT
.,TRBV29-1,many,TRBJ1-3,CSVTETGNTIYF,TGCAGCGTGACTGAGACCGGAAACACCATATATTTT
TRBD1,TRBV11-2,many,TRBJ1-1,CASSPGQGAGTEAFF,TGTGCCAGCAGTCCGGGACAGGGGGCGGGCACTGAAGCTTTCTTT
TRBD1,TRBV9,many,TRBJ2-6,CASSVRTGFGANVLTF,TGTGCCAGCAGCGTAAGGACAGGGTTTGGGGCCAACGTCCTGACTTTC
TRBD1,TRBV6-2/TRBV6-3,.,TRBJ2-1,CASSSLPGQGVNEQFF,TGTGCCAGCAGTTCTCTCCCGGGACAGGGTGTGAATGAGCAGTTCTTC
.,TRBV2,.,TRBJ2-7,CASKDGIYEQYF,TGTGCCAGCAAGGACGGAATTTACGAGCAGTACTTC
TRBD2,TRBV7-3,many,TRBJ2-1,CASSLSLAGARGEQFF,TGTGCCAGCAGCTTGAGTCTAGCGGGAGCGCGCGGTGAGCAGTTCTTC
TRBD1,TRBV19,many,TRBJ1-5,CASSRDRGRDQPQHF,TGTGCCAGTAGCAGGGACAGGGGGCGAGATCAGCCCCAGCATTTT
TRBD2,TRBV7-3,many,TRBJ2-3,CASSQGTSGTDTQYF,TGTGCCAGCAGCCAAGGGACTAGCGGCACAGATACGCAGTATTTT
TRBD1,TRBV24-1,.,TRBJ2-1,CATSEAGQVREQFF,TGTGCCACCAGTGAGGCCGGACAGGTGCGTGAGCAGTTCTTC
TRBD2,TRBV6-2/TRBV6-3,many,TRBJ2-7,CASSYSRAGLAGSYEQYF,TGTGCCAGCAGTTACTCGAGGGCCGGACTAGCGGGATCCTACGAGCAGTACTTC
TRBD1,TRBV7-8,.,TRBJ1-4,CASSLETGYRGLRKLFF,TGTGCCAGCAGCTTGGAAACCGGTTACAGGGGTTTACGAAAACTGTTTTTT
TRBD1,TRBV7-9,many,TRBJ2-5,CASSSRGQSETQYF,TGTGCCAGCAGCTCTCGGGGACAGTCGGAGACCCAGTACTTC
TRBD1,TRBV29-1,.,TRBJ1-1,CSVGGQMKTEAFF,TGCAGCGTTGGGGGACAGATGAAGACTGAAGCTTTCTTT
TRBD1,TRBV7-3,.,TRBJ2-5,CASSLNRGTPGETQYF,TGTGCCAGCAGCTTAAACAGGGGTACCCCGGGAGAGACCCAGTACTTC
.,TRBV2,many,TRBJ1-6,CASSVSGVNSPLHF,TGTGCCAGCAGTGTTTCAGGGGTTAATTCACCCCTCCACTTT
TRBD1,TRBV19,.,TRBJ2-7,CASSVGDRYTYEQYF,TGTGCCAGTAGCGTCGGGGACAGGTACACCTACGAGCAGTACTTC
TRBD1,TRBV12-3/TRBV12-4,.,TRBJ1-1,CASGRSRSGGTEAFF,TGTGCCAGCGGTCGGAGTCGATCAGGGGGGACTGAAGCTTTCTTT
.,TRBV18,.,TRBJ1-1,CASSTDRNTEAFF,TGTGCCAGCTCAACTGACAGAAACACTGAAGCTTTCTTT
.,TRBV10-3,.,TRBJ2-7,CAISEEGMGARYEQYF,TGTGCCATCAGTGAGGAGGGTATGGGGGCGCGCTACGAGCAGTACTTC
.,TRBV9,many,TRBJ1-2,CASSVDQGPYGYTF,TGTGCCAGCAGCGTAGATCAGGGACCCTATGGCTACACCTTC
.,TRBV10-3,many,TRBJ2-2,CAISEIRGDTGELFF,TGTGCCATCAGTGAGATCAGGGGGGACACCGGGGAGCTGTTTTTT
.,TRBV5-8,many,TRBJ1-2,CASSFTVRSNYGYTF,TGTGCCAGCAGCTTCACGGTGCGGAGTAACTATGGCTACACCTTC
.,TRBV5-1,many,TRBJ2-3,CASSLATGPLDTQYF,TGCGCCAGCAGCTTGGCTACAGGGCCTTTGGATACGCAGTATTTT
TRBD1,TRBV19,.,TRBJ2-3,CASSIVGQGTDTQYF,TGTGCCAGTAGTATAGTGGGACAGGGTACAGATACGCAGTATTTT
.,TRBV29-1,.,TRBJ2-7,CSVVSDEQYF,TGCAGCGTTGTGTCTGACGAGCAGTACTTC
TRBD1,TRBV7-9,many,TRBJ2-5,CASSLGQGPVLTQYF,TGTGCCAGCAGCTTAGGACAGGGTCCCGTACTAACCCAGTACTTC
.,TRBV20-1,.,TRBJ2-3,CSARAAMETSTDTQYF,TGCAGTGCTAGAGCGGCGATGGAGACTAGCACAGATACGCAGTATTTT
.,TRBV7-9,many,TRBJ1-1,CASSFGLGNTEAFF,TGTGCCAGCAGCTTCGGCCTTGGGAACACTGAAGCTTTCTTT
TRBD1,TRBV5-1,.,TRBJ1-6,CASSSRTGPDSPLHF,TGCGCCAGCAGCTCACGGACAGGTCCGGATTCACCCCTCCACTTT
.,TRBV30,.,TRBJ1-1,CAWSGTAKSEAFF,TGTGCCTGGAGTGGGACAGCGAAAAGTGAAGCTTTCTTT
.,TRBV10-1,few,TRBJ1-1,CASIGGNTEAFF,TGCGCCAGCATAGGTGGGAACACTGAAGCTTTCTTT
TRBD1,TRBV2,.,TRBJ2-5,CASGTGQGETQYF,TGTGCCAGCGGTACGGGACAGGGGGAGACCCAGTACTTC
.,TRBV19,.,TRBJ1-5,CASSMTKYQPQHF,TGTGCCAGTAGTATGACGAAGTATCAGCCCCAGCATTTT
TRBD2,TRBV11-3,.,TRBJ2-7,CASSLDLGRGYEQYF,TGTGCCAGCAGCTTAGATTTGGGGAGGGGCTACGAGCAGTACTTC
TRBD2,TRBV12-3/TRBV12-4,many,TRBJ2-3,CASSRGLAGPDTQYF,TGTGCCAGCAGCCGAGGACTAGCGGGCCCAGATACGCAGTATTTT
TRBD1,TRBV4-1,few,TRBJ2-5,CASSQYLGQGETQYF,TGCGCCAGCAGCCAGTACCTGGGACAGGGTGAGACCCAGTACTTC
.,TRBV7-2,many,TRBJ2-2,CASSWGFANTGELFF,TGTGCCAGCAGCTGGGGCTTCGCGAACACCGGGGAGCTGTTTTTT
TRBD1,TRBV7-3,.,TRBJ2-7,CASSSTGTGRIYEQYF,TGTGCCAGCAGCTCTACCGGGACAGGGAGAATTTACGAGCAGTACTTC
.,TRBV10-2,few,TRBJ1-2,CASMGYRRPYGYTF,TGCGCCAGCATGGGTTACCGGAGACCCTATGGCTACACCTTC
.,TRBV6-6,many,TRBJ2-3,CASSTSDTQYF,TGTGCCAGCAGCACCTCAGATACGCAGTATTTT
.,TRBV7-9,many,TRBJ1-1,CASSLNGGSGEAFF,TGTGCCAGCAGCCTAAACGGGGGCTCTGGTGAAGCTTTCTTT